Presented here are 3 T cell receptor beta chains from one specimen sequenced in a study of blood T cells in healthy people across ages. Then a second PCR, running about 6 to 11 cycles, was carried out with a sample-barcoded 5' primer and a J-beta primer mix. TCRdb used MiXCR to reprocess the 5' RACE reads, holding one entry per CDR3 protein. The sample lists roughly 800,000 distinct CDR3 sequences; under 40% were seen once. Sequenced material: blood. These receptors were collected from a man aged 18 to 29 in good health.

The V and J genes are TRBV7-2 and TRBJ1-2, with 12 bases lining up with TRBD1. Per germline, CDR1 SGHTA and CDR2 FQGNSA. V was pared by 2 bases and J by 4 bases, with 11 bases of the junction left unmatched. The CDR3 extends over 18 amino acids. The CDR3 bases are TGTGCCAGCAGCTTACCCCGGGACAGGGGGCTGTCGGGCTATGGCTACACCTTC. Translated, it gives CASSLPRDRGLSGYGYTF. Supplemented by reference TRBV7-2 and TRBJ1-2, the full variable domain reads GAGVSQSPSNKVTEKGKDVELRCDPISGHTALYWYRQSLGQGLEFLIYFQGNSAPDKSGLPSDRFSAERTGGSVSTLTIQRTQQEDSAVYLCASSLPRDRGLSGYGYTFGSGTRLTVV.

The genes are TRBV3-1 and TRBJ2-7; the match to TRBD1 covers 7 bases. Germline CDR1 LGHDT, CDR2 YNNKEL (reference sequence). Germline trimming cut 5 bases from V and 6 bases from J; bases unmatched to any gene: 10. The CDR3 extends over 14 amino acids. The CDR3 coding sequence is TGTGCCAGCAGCTACGTCGGACAGGCGTCCGAGCAGTACTTC. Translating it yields CASSYVGQASEQYF.

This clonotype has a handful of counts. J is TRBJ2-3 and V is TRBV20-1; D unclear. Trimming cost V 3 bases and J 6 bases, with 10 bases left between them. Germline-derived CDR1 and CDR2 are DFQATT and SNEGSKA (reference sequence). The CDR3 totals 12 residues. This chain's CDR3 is CSASPLGDTQYF. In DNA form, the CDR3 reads TGCAGTGCTAGCCCTCTCGGGGATACGCAGTATTTT.